This T cell receptor (beta chain) was identified during a study of OX40 agonist ivuxolimab in advanced cancers. As for the study in general: Dose-escalation cases comprised hepatocellular carcinoma, melanoma, renal cell or head and neck cancer.

Assay: immunoSEQ multiplex PCR; the TCRdb copy retains only in-frame clones and omits some. Of 70,000 or so clones listed, 65% to 85% were seen once; the top ten hold approximately 1%. The V gene's germline CDR1 is SNHLY and CDR2 FYNNEI. V lost 2 bases and J 2 bases, leaving 19 bases between the germline ends. This CDR3 has 18 amino acids. This TCR was sampled from an adult with an advanced solid tumor such as melanoma, head and neck, liver or kidney cancer. This rearrangement joins TRBV2 to TRBJ1-5; D may be TRBD1 (6 bases). The specimen comprised CD4+ or CD8+ T cells sorted from blood, sampled in a trial of the OX40 agonist ivuxolimab. CDR3 nucleotide sequence: TGTGCCAGCAGTGAAAGGGGGGGCGCGGGTGTGGGCAATCAGCCCCAGCATTTT. Protein sequence: CASSERGGAGVGNQPQHF.